This TCR beta chain is drawn from a study of identifying expanded T cells in peripheral blood. Of note for this clone: The target antigen is unknown.

Some clones are missing from TCRdb's copy, which holds only in-frame ones; the method was immunoSEQ multiplex PCR. The data show some 120,000 clones, with approximately 88% seen just once and less than 4% held by the top ten. Healthy donors had no documented immune events, such as infections, while sampled. Study outcomes and limitations: Clone count variance between roughly 2-week samples rose with total template count. Technical replicates showed about 1.2 changed clones; around two weeks 15 to 20; four weeks 19.

The receptor comes from a person aged 18 to 75 in good health. Source material: blood.

The CDR3 DNA reads as TGCGCCAGCAGCTTGGACGGTAGTTTAAACACCATATATTTT. This codes for CASSLDGSLNTIYF. V gene TRBV5-1 combines with J gene TRBJ1-3; D unresolved. This CDR3 contains 14 residues. V lost 0 bases to trimming and J lost 6 bases, with 10 bases between them. CDR1 and CDR2 (germline): SGHRS, YFSETQ.